This T cell receptor beta chain was recovered during a study of CD8 T cells in ankylosing spondylitis. TCRdb passed the 5' RACE reads through MiXCR, listing each CDR3 protein once. This sample has approximately 100,000 distinct CDR3 sequences; about 24% occur once, and the top ten carry about 12%. This clonotype was counted a few times. Germline-derived CDR1 and CDR2 are SGHRS and YFSETQ. Trimming left V 7 bases short and J 0 bases short, with 11 bases between. There are 14 residues in the CDR3. V is TRBV5-1 and J is TRBJ1-3; possible D gene TRBD1, 5 bases. This TCR was recovered from a male donor with ankylosing spondylitis. What was sequenced was synovial fluid, either unsorted or a sorted T cell fraction (not recorded which). The CDR3 bases are TGCGCCAGCGGGGACCGGACCTCTGGAAACACCATATATTTT. It yields the protein CASGDRTSGNTIYF.